Below, 29 T cell receptor beta chains from the same sample are listed, as sequenced in a study of beta chain features in type 1 diabetes. Whole-study results and caveats: Shorter TCRB CDR3s, moderately but significantly so, were found in Type 1 diabetes patients in all four CD4+ subsets.

Isolated RNA was reverse transcribed in full, so expressed TCRB transcripts were sequenced. TCRdb's copy holds only in-frame clones and misses some; the assay was immunoSEQ multiplex PCR. Counted here are 250,000 to 300,000 clones, approximately 24% occurring once; the ten biggest clones make up roughly 0.013%. What these receptors recognize is not known. The sequenced sample consisted of naive CD4+ T cells from blood. These TCRs come from a woman under 40 with type 1 diabetes.

The gene calls are TRBV20-1 and TRBJ2-1; D is uncertain. The CDR3 length is 11 residues. CDR1 is DFQATT and CDR2 is SNEGSKA in the germline V gene (reference sequence). Trimming removed 3 bases from V and 14 bases from J, with 14 bases in between. The CDR3 region is CSASSTPRKFF. CDR3 bases: TGCAGTGCTAGTAGCACTCCCCGGAAGTTCTTC.

The genes are TRBV19 and TRBJ2-1; 10 bases agree with TRBD2. The CDR3 is made up of 16 amino acids. J was trimmed by 5 bases and V by 5 bases; bases with no gene match: 9. Germline V lookup: CDR1 LNHDA, CDR2 SQIVND (reference sequence). CDR3 in amino acids: CASSSVGAGGNNEQFF. CDR3 DNA sequence: TGTGCCAGTAGTTCCGTTGGAGCGGGAGGGAACAATGAGCAGTTCTTC.

This clone was seen only a few times. This sequence joins TRBV6-1 and TRBJ2-1, with 7 bases matching TRBD2. From germline, CDR1 is MNHNS and CDR2 SASEGT. V lost 6 bases to trimming and J lost 6 bases; unmatched junction nucleotides: 11. This CDR3 is 15 amino acids long. Written as DNA, the CDR3 is TGTGCCAGCAGGAAGGGGCGGGAGCTATTCAATGAGCAGTTCTTC. Translated, it gives CASRKGRELFNEQFF.

This clone appeared a few times. This chain links TRBV30 with TRBJ1-5; D possibly corresponds to TRBD1 (5 bases). CDR3 length: 15 amino acids. V dropped 1 base and J dropped 3 bases, with 13 bases sitting between them. Looked up from germline, CDR1 is GTSNPN and CDR2 is SVGIG (reference sequence). The CDR3 region has the DNA TGTGCCTGGAGTGAGGTTACAGGATACAATCAGCCCCAGCATTTT. As protein: CAWSEVTGYNQPQHF.

The chain employs TRBV29-1 and TRBJ1-1, with TRBD1 identical over 10 bases. CDR1 is SQVTM and CDR2 is ANQGSEA in the germline V gene. V was clipped by 2 bases and J by 3 bases; unmatched bases: 3. The CDR3 consists of 14 residues. The DNA of the CDR3 is TGCAGCGTTGAACGGGACAGGGGCTACACTGAAGCTTTCTTT. Residues: CSVERDRGYTEAFF.

The chain joins TRBV27 to TRBJ2-4; maybe TRBD1 (6 bases). Germline V gene data show CDR1 as MNHEY and CDR2 as SMNVEV (reference sequence). V shed 5 bases and J shed 9 bases, with 14 bases lying between them. The CDR3 totals 13 residues. This CDR3 is CASSTTGQTIQYF. The CDR3, as DNA: TGTGCCAGCAGTACAACCGGACAGACCATTCAGTACTTC.

This clone showed up just a few times. The chain has TRBV11-3 and TRBJ2-1, with D perhaps TRBD2 (5 bases). This CDR3 is 13 amino acids long. From germline, CDR1 is SGHNT and CDR2 YENEEA. Trimming removed 3 bases at V and 8 bases at J, with 11 bases between. CDR3 sequence: CASSFLRVHEQFF. The CDR3 bases are TGTGCCAGCAGCTTTCTGCGGGTGCATGAGCAGTTCTTC.

The chain joins TRBV29-1 to TRBJ2-7; TRBD1 is a possible D gene (6 bases). There are 11 residues in the CDR3. From germline, CDR1 is SQVTM and CDR2 ANQGSEA. V was clipped by 4 bases and J by 4 bases, with 8 bases between them. CDR3 loop: CSVADRYEQYF. The CDR3 DNA reads as TGCAGCGTTGCGGACAGATACGAGCAGTACTTC.

This clone was seen only a few times. The CDR3 sequence is CSVVRTGNTEAFF. The CDR3 nucleotides are TGCAGCGTTGTTAGGACAGGGAACACTGAAGCTTTCTTT. The chain has TRBV29-1 and TRBJ1-1; 7 bases line up with TRBD1. Germline loops: CDR1 SQVTM, CDR2 ANQGSEA. The CDR3 runs 13 residues. With V trimmed by 4 bases and J by 1 base, 3 bases remained unmatched. Complete variable domain (other parts from reference TRBV29-1 and TRBJ1-1): SAVISQKPSRDICQRGTSLTIQCQVDSQVTMMFWYRQQPGQSLTLIATANQGSEATYESGFVIDKFPISRPNLTFSTLTVSNMSPEDSSIYLCSVVRTGNTEAFFGQGTRLTVV.

The sample holds a few counts of this clone. The chain couples TRBV4-2 to TRBJ1-2, with D perhaps matching TRBD1 (5 bases). The germline V gene has CDR1 LGHNA and CDR2 YNFKEQ. The length of the CDR3 is 15 residues. With 0 bases removed from V and 7 bases from J, the gap between germline ends came to 15 bases. The CDR3 region is CASSQEAARAAGYTF. CDR3 coding DNA: TGTGCCAGCAGCCAAGAGGCGGCCAGGGCTGCTGGCTACACCTTC.

J is TRBJ2-5 and V is TRBV9, with a weak D call TRBD1 (6 bases). Trimming left V 2 bases short and J 2 bases short, with 22 bases between. Looked up from germline, CDR1 is SGDLS and CDR2 is YYNGEE. This CDR3 region has 18 residues. CDR3 nucleotides: TGTGCCAGCAGCGTCGCGTCCCAACAGGGATCTCCACAAGAGACCCAGTACTTC. Protein product: CASSVASQQGSPQETQYF. Full variable domain (outside the CDR3, taken from reference TRBV9 and TRBJ2-5): DSGVTQTPKHLITATGQRVTLRCSPRSGDLSVYWYQQSLDQGLQFLIQYYNGEERAKGNILERFSAQQFPDLHSELNLSSLELGDSALYFCASSVASQQGSPQETQYFGPGTRLLVL.

The chain links TRBV19 to TRBJ2-1; a possible D gene is TRBD1 (5 bases). This CDR3 has 15 amino acids. Germline V gene sequence: CDR1 LNHDA, CDR2 SQIVND (reference sequence). The V and J ends lost 3 bases and 6 bases respectively, with 15 bases between them. The CDR3 spells CASSMGSAGSNEQFF. CDR3 in DNA: TGTGCCAGTAGTATGGGTTCGGCAGGGTCCAATGAGCAGTTCTTC.

This clone was picked up a small number of times. The chain links TRBV29-1 to TRBJ2-3; maybe TRBD1 (6 bases). Germline V CDR1 and CDR2: SQVTM, ANQGSEA. V was shortened by 5 bases and J by 5 bases, with 11 bases between the two germline ends. The CDR3 runs 12 residues. The CDR3 DNA is TGCAGCGTTCTCAGGGGACGAGATACGCAGTATTTT. Amino acids: CSVLRGRDTQYF.

This clone turned up a few times. The rearrangement links TRBV11-2 to TRBJ2-7; 8 nucleotides match TRBD1. In germline, CDR1 is SGHAT, CDR2 FQNNGV. V shed 5 bases, J shed 2 bases, and the junction held 11 bases outside the gene matches. The CDR3 sequence is 16 residues long. The CDR3 DNA reads as TGTGCCAGCAGCCCCGGGACAGGATCGAATACCTACGAGCAGTACTTC. Translating gives CASSPGTGSNTYEQYF.

This clone was counted only a few times. The same CDR3 also results from other DNA sequences found in this sample. The chain employs TRBV6-6 and TRBJ2-5; D is unclear. The CDR3 consists of 12 residues. The germline CDR1 and CDR2 sequences are MNHNY and SVGAGI (reference sequence). V lost 0 bases and J lost 5, with 4 bases in between. CDR3 nucleotides: TGTGCCAGCAGTTACTCGCGGGAGACCCAGTACTTC. As protein: CASSYSRETQYF.

The V call is TRBV18, the J call TRBJ2-3; D is undetermined. The CDR3 is made up of 14 amino acids. The germline V and J ends were trimmed by 0 bases and 3 bases, with 7 bases remaining between them. Germline CDR1 and CDR2: KGHSH and LQKENI. The CDR3 nucleotides are TGTGCCAGCTCACCACCTCTCGTTACAGATACGCAGTATTTT. As protein: CASSPPLVTDTQYF.

This clone was counted a few times. V is TRBV2 and J is TRBJ2-1, with 10 bases lining up with TRBD2. Germline assignment: CDR1 SNHLY and CDR2 FYNNEI. CDR3 length: 19 residues. J was trimmed by 0 bases and V by 4 bases; bases with no gene match: 12. For the CDR3, the DNA is TGTGCCAGCAGTGGTGGGGCTAGCGGGAGAAGTCTCTCCTACAATGAGCAGTTCTTC. As protein: CASSGGASGRSLSYNEQFF. Full variable domain (remainder filled in from reference TRBV2 and TRBJ2-1): EPEVTQTPSHQVTQMGQEVILRCVPISNHLYFYWYRQILGQKVEFLVSFYNNEISEKSEIFDDQFSVERPDGSNFTLKIRSTKLEDSAMYFCASSGGASGRSLSYNEQFFGPGTRLTVL.

The chain uses TRBV28 and TRBJ2-3; D might be TRBD2 (6 bases). The V and J ends lost 6 bases and 6 bases respectively, with 13 bases between them. Germline CDR1 MDHEN, CDR2 SYDVKM. CDR3 length: 13 amino acids. In DNA, the CDR3 is TGTGCCAGCAGGTTGGAGGGAGTGGATACGCAGTATTTT. Amino acid sequence: CASRLEGVDTQYF.

This clone has a handful of counts. The rearrangement joins TRBV5-1 to TRBJ1-1; the D gene is possibly TRBD1 (5 bases). Trimming took off 7 bases at V and 1 base at J, with 14 bases between the two ends. Germline V gives CDR1 SGHRS, CDR2 YFSETQ. The length of the CDR3 is 14 residues. CDR3 in amino acids: CASGEQVGNTEAFF. In DNA, the CDR3 is TGCGCCAGCGGGGAACAGGTTGGGAACACTGAAGCTTTCTTT.

V is TRBV5-1 and J is TRBJ1-1; D perhaps matches TRBD1 (5 bases). V dropped 4 bases and J dropped 0 bases, with 16 bases sitting between them. The CDR3 has 16 residues. The V gene's germline CDR1 is SGHRS and CDR2 YFSETQ. CDR3 amino acids: CASSQKLTGMNTEAFF. The DNA for the CDR3 is TGCGCCAGCAGCCAGAAATTAACAGGTATGAACACTGAAGCTTTCTTT.

This clone was observed a few times. The genes are TRBV5-4 and TRBJ1-4; TRBD1 is a possible D gene (5 bases). Germline V gene data show CDR1 as SGHNT and CDR2 as YYREEE (reference sequence). CDR3 length: 14 amino acids. V lost 4 bases and J 8 bases, leaving 15 bases between the germline ends. The DNA for the CDR3 is TGTGCCAGCAGCACCGGGACTGGCCCGGAAAAACTGTTTTTT. Residues: CASSTGTGPEKLFF.

This clone was observed a handful of times. The V and J genes are TRBV7-3 and TRBJ2-1; 8 positions agree with TRBD2. This CDR3 has 16 amino acids. CDR1 is SGHTA and CDR2 is FQGTGA in the germline V gene. Trimming cost V 5 bases and J 7 bases; bases outside gene matches: 13. DNA of the CDR3: TGTGCCAGCAGCCCCCGATCTCCGGGAGGGCCGAATGAGCAGTTCTTC. Amino acids: CASSPRSPGGPNEQFF. The whole variable domain, filled in from reference TRBV7-3 and TRBJ2-1, reads GAGVSQTPSNKVTEKGKYVELRCDPISGHTALYWYRQSLGQGPEFLIYFQGTGAADDSGLPNDRFFAVRPEGSVSTLKIQRTERGDSAVYLCASSPRSPGGPNEQFFGPGTRLTVL.

J is TRBJ2-5 and V is TRBV7-3; TRBD2 aligns across 10 bases. Per germline, CDR1 SGHTA and CDR2 FQGTGA. The CDR3 covers 16 residues. The trim removed 5 bases at V and 0 bases at J, leaving 6 bases unmatched. The CDR3 DNA reads as TGTGCCAGCAGCCCAGGACTAGCGGCCAACCAAGAGACCCAGTACTTC. This sequence encodes CASSPGLAANQETQYF.

This clone has more than one count but fewer than ten. The chain uses TRBV4-2 and TRBJ2-7; TRBD2 matches 7 bases. Germline V lookup: CDR1 LGHNA, CDR2 YNFKEQ. The CDR3 spans 16 residues. The trim removed 0 bases at V and 4 bases at J, leaving 9 bases unmatched. The CDR3 DNA is TGTGCCAGCAGCCAAGACTCTAGCGGTATGAAGTACGAGCAGTACTTC. Residues: CASSQDSSGMKYEQYF.

The V and J genes are TRBV2 and TRBJ2-3, with D possibly being TRBD1 (5 bases). Germline CDR1 SNHLY, CDR2 FYNNEI. The CDR3 runs 13 residues. V was trimmed by 4 bases and J by 12 bases, leaving 17 bases between them. The CDR3 loop is CASSAAGSVLQYF. The CDR3 nucleotides read TGTGCCAGCAGTGCGGCAGGGTCGGTCCTCCAGTATTTT.

This clone was recorded a few times. The chain couples TRBV14 to TRBJ1-2; 11 bases are shared with TRBD1. There are 13 residues in the CDR3. The V gene end was trimmed by 4 bases and the J gene end by 9 bases; junction bases not matched to a gene: 4. Germline V gives CDR1 SGHDN, CDR2 FVKESK. CDR3 sequence (DNA): TGTGCCAGCAGCCCTCGGACAGGGGGCAGCTACACCTTC. Its protein is CASSPRTGGSYTF.

A few counts support this clone. The rearrangement uses TRBV29-1 and TRBJ2-1, with D possibly TRBD1 on 7 matching bases. This CDR3 spans 15 amino acids. Trimming took off 2 bases at V and 5 bases at J, with 16 bases between the two ends. Germline values: CDR1 SQVTM, CDR2 ANQGSEA. CDR3 nucleotide sequence: TGCAGCGTTGAATCCCAGGGGGGTTATAACAATGAGCAGTTCTTC. Its translation is CSVESQGGYNNEQFF.

V is TRBV28 and J is TRBJ1-2, with D unresolved. Trimming shortened V by 10 bases and J by 8 bases, and 11 bases separated the two germline ends. The CDR3 is made up of 10 amino acids. Germline CDR1 is MDHEN and CDR2 is SYDVKM. CDR3 residues: CATQSLGYTF. The DNA for the CDR3 is TGTGCCACCCAGTCGTTAGGCTACACCTTC.

The chain is built from TRBV30 and TRBJ2-7, with 7 bases fitting TRBD2. Germline V gene data show CDR1 as GTSNPN and CDR2 as SVGIG (reference sequence). This CDR3 spans 14 amino acids. V shed 0 bases, J shed 3 bases, and the junction held 5 bases outside the gene matches. CDR3 in DNA: TGTGCCTGGAGTGTCGGCGGGAGCCGCTACGAGCAGTACTTC. It specifies CAWSVGGSRYEQYF.